Below, one T cell receptor (beta chain) is given with its context. Antigen: not known. A junction boundary mismatches the germline segment, possibly from a read error. With a J-beta primer mix and a sample-barcoded 5' primer, a second PCR ran about 7 to 11 cycles. Each CDR3 protein is one row after TCRdb ran MiXCR on the 5' RACE reads. The table has over a million distinct CDR3 sequences, around 43% seen once. This sample stems from a study of blood T cells in healthy people across ages. Study-wide points: While age rose, TCR beta diversity per million T cells dropped in a roughly linear way.

Every sample gave at least 5.5 micrograms of total RNA when it was extracted. The CDR3 covers 14 residues. This chain uses TRBV12-3 or TRBV12-4 with TRBJ2-5; 13 nucleotides align to TRBD2. The specimen was blood. The TCR originated in a woman in her sixties in good health. CDR3 nucleotides: TGTGCCAACAGTCGGACTAGCGGGAGTGAGACCCAGTACTTC. It is translated as CANSRTSGSETQYF.